These 23 T cell receptor beta chains were sequenced from one sample in a study of blood T cells in healthy people across ages (dated by TCRdb to the mid-2010s). Libraries came from 5' RACE. The sequencer was an Illumina HiSeq 2500. The second PCR ran for about 6 to 12 cycles and used a J-beta primer mix along with a sample-barcoded 5' primer. Clones were called with MiXCR by TCRdb after fastp trimmed the public reads at Q25, and only in-frame beta chains were retained. Each entry is one CDR3 protein sequence, shown with its most common DNA and genes. For this sample there are roughly 730,000 distinct CDR3 sequences; 56% appear just once. The ten largest clones take up roughly 24% of the sample. Sequenced: blood. The source of these receptors is a man aged 40-55 years in good health.

V gene TRBV2 combines with J gene TRBJ1-2, with a tentative D call TRBD1 (6 bases). CDR3 length equals 14 residues. Germline CDR1 reads SNHLY; CDR2 reads FYNNEI. Trimming took 4 bases from V and 4 from J, leaving 13 bases between them. The CDR3, as DNA: TGTGCCAGCAGTGGAGACAGGAACCTCTATGGCTACACCTTC. Translated: CASSGDRNLYGYTF.

V and J are TRBV5-1 and TRBJ2-2; D may be TRBD1 or TRBD2 (6 bases each). Looked up from germline, CDR1 is SGHRS and CDR2 is YFSETQ. The V end lost 7 bases, the J end lost 6 bases, and 13 bases lay between the germline ends. The CDR3 covers 13 residues. The CDR3: CASGLQGPGELFF. In DNA form, the CDR3 reads TGCGCCAGCGGACTACAGGGTCCCGGGGAGCTGTTTTTT.

This clonotype was counted between two and nine times. The chain employs TRBV29-1 and TRBJ1-2, with D hard to call. The CDR3 has 13 residues. V was pared by 5 bases and J by 7 bases, with 17 bases between. Germline CDR1 and CDR2: SQVTM and ANQGSEA. The CDR3 DNA reads TGCAGCGTTCCGGCCCGGGAGGGTTTTGGCTACACCTTC. It is translated as CSVPAREGFGYTF.

CDR3 nucleotide sequence: TGTGCCAGTAGTATCCGGGGCCCCGAGGAGCAGTACTTC. It codes for CASSIRGPEEQYF. This sequence joins TRBV19 and TRBJ2-5, with D perhaps being TRBD1 or TRBD2 (5 bases each). Germline V gene lookup returns CDR1 LNHDA and CDR2 SQIVND (reference sequence). Trimming cost V 3 bases and J 11 bases, with 16 bases left between them. This CDR3 region has 13 residues.

This clonotype came up a few times. V and J are TRBV7-2 and TRBJ1-5, with D uncertain. The CDR3 loop spans 14 amino acids. Germline assignment: CDR1 SGHTA and CDR2 FQGNSA. V gave up 1 base and J gave up 4 bases, with 8 bases separating them. CDR3 in DNA: TGTGCCAGCAGCTTAGGCCTCAGTAATCAGCCCCAGCATTTT. Protein sequence: CASSLGLSNQPQHF.

The rearrangement joins TRBV7-2 to TRBJ2-5; possible D gene TRBD1, 6 bases. Germline CDR1 reads SGHTA; CDR2 reads FQGNSA. This CDR3 spans 15 amino acids. Trimming removed 6 bases from V and 2 bases from J, with 16 bases in between. CDR3: CASSPEGTLQETQYF. CDR3 DNA sequence: TGTGCCAGCAGTCCCGAAGGGACACTTCAAGAGACCCAGTACTTC.

This clonotype has just a few counts. This rearrangement joins TRBV11-3 to TRBJ2-2, with TRBD1 matching over 7 bases. Germline V gives CDR1 SGHNT, CDR2 YENEEA. V dropped 8 bases and J dropped 0; count of bases not matched to a gene: 6. The CDR3 loop spans 15 amino acids. CDR3 region: CASAEQGTNTGELFF. CDR3 nucleotide sequence: TGTGCCAGCGCCGAACAGGGGACGAACACCGGGGAGCTGTTTTTT.

This clonotype has just one count. This clone may be a read error of a much larger clone one base away. The V and J genes are TRBV7-9 and TRBJ2-7; 7 bases align to TRBD1. The J segment lost 3 bases and the V segment lost 7 bases, leaving 3 bases of the junction unmatched. This CDR3 spans 12 amino acids. The germline gives CDR1 SEHNR, CDR2 FQNEAQ (reference sequence). The CDR3 here is CASNRQGYEQYF. CDR3 DNA sequence: TGTGCCAGCAACCGACAGGGCTACGAGCAGTACTTC.

Only a few counts were recorded for this clonotype. This rearrangement joins TRBV12-3 or TRBV12-4 to TRBJ2-5; 7 bases are a match to TRBD2. J gave up 3 bases and V 5 bases, and 3 bases lay outside the gene matches. The CDR3 contains 13 residues. The CDR3: CASSRDYKETQYF. The CDR3 nucleotides read TGTGCCAGCAGTCGGGACTATAAAGAGACCCAGTACTTC.

J is TRBJ2-7 and V is TRBV7-2, with TRBD2 matching 10 bases. J lost 4 bases, V lost 5 bases, and 8 bases had no gene match. The CDR3 covers 15 residues. Germline CDR1 and CDR2: SGHTA and FQGNSA. CDR3 DNA: TGTGCCAGCAGCCCGTCTAGCGGGAGTGGGTACGAGCAGTACTTC. Its protein is CASSPSSGSGYEQYF.

The chain recombines TRBV20-1 with TRBJ2-3; 9 bases line up with TRBD2. The junction had 10 bases not matched to a gene; V was cut back by 1 base and J by 2 bases. The germline V gene encodes CDR1 DFQATT and CDR2 SNEGSKA (reference sequence). This CDR3 has 17 residues. The CDR3 nucleotides are TGCAGTGCTAGAGCGGGGCTAGCGGGAAGTGTCACAGATACGCAGTATTTT. Amino acids: CSARAGLAGSVTDTQYF.

Here the CDR3 DNA reads TGTGCCAGCAGCCGAGGGTCGGACAATGAGCAGTTCTTC. Translating it yields CASSRGSDNEQFF. This rearrangement joins TRBV3-1 to TRBJ2-1; TRBD2 is a possible D gene (5 bases). Deletions cut 4 bases from V and 5 bases from J, with 9 bases between. This CDR3 region has 13 residues. The germline gives CDR1 LGHDT, CDR2 YNNKEL (reference sequence).

J is TRBJ2-7 and V is TRBV29-1, with 11 bases aligning to TRBD2. Germline CDR1 SQVTM, CDR2 ANQGSEA. Trimming at V came to 2 bases and at J to 7 bases, leaving 10 bases not matched to a gene. The CDR3 has 15 amino acids. CDR3 nucleotide sequence: TGCAGCGTTGAATCGGGACTAGCGGCCCACAATGAGCAGTACTTC. Protein: CSVESGLAAHNEQYF.

J is TRBJ1-2 and V is TRBV6-5, with D unresolved. V was shortened by 7 bases and J by 4 bases, with 16 bases between the two germline ends. Germline V lookup: CDR1 MNHEY, CDR2 SVGAGI. CDR3 size: 14 residues. The CDR3 bases are TGTGCCAGCACCCCACGGGGATCCCTCTATGGCTACACCTTC. This translates into CASTPRGSLYGYTF.

V usage is TRBV5-1 and J usage is TRBJ2-7; D gene unclear. The CDR3 consists of 15 residues. Looked up from germline, CDR1 is SGHRS and CDR2 is YFSETQ. The ends were cut back, 4 bases at V and 1 base at J, with 15 bases in the middle. CDR3 in amino acids: CASSQGWASSYEQYF. For the CDR3, the DNA is TGCGCCAGCAGCCAAGGTTGGGCCAGTTCCTACGAGCAGTACTTC.

CDR3 sequence (DNA): TGTGCCATCAGTGAGTCGGGTAGGGGTCAGAAGTACGAGCAGTACTTC. It yields the protein CAISESGRGQKYEQYF. The J gene is TRBJ2-7, the V gene TRBV10-3, with D perhaps matching TRBD1 (5 bases). V gave up 0 bases and J gave up 4 bases, with 16 bases separating them. From germline, CDR1 is ENHRY and CDR2 SYGVKD. This CDR3 is 16 amino acids long.

This clonotype was counted a single time. This rearrangement joins TRBV20-1 to TRBJ1-6, with unresolved D. The CDR3 sequence is 14 residues long. Per the germline V gene, CDR1 is DFQATT and CDR2 is SNEGSKA (reference sequence). Trimming stripped 7 bases from V and 5 bases from J, with 15 bases between. DNA for the CDR3: TGCAGTGTCCAGGAGCTCCCTCATAATTCACCCCTCCACTTT. Protein sequence: CSVQELPHNSPLHF.

In its sample, this clonotype was seen a few times. The genes are TRBV3-1 and TRBJ2-3; D may correspond to TRBD1 or TRBD2 (7 bases each). CDR3 length: 15 amino acids. Trimming stripped 4 bases from V and 7 bases from J, with 18 bases between. Germline V gene data show CDR1 as LGHDT and CDR2 as YNNKEL (reference sequence). The chain's CDR3 is CASSPPGGGANTQYF. The CDR3 DNA follows: TGTGCCAGCAGCCCCCCAGGGGGGGGCGCAAATACGCAGTATTTT.

The chain combines TRBV12-3 or TRBV12-4 with TRBJ1-1; D gene ambiguous. Trimming shortened V by 6 bases and J by 5 bases, and 13 bases separated the two germline ends. This CDR3 spans 13 amino acids. CDR3 region: CASRFSGGTEAFF. The CDR3 DNA reads TGTGCCAGCAGATTCTCTGGAGGGACTGAAGCTTTCTTT.

The chain couples TRBV29-1 to TRBJ1-5, with 7 nucleotides matching TRBD1. Germline V gene sequence: CDR1 SQVTM, CDR2 ANQGSEA. This CDR3 is 15 amino acids long. Germline trimming cut 4 bases from V and 12 bases from J; bases unmatched to any gene: 18. The CDR3 loop reads CSVVGDSGAPGLQHF. CDR3 DNA: TGCAGCGTTGTAGGGGACAGTGGGGCCCCAGGTCTCCAGCATTTT.

The J gene is TRBJ1-1, the V gene TRBV28, with unresolved D. The CDR3 contains 15 residues. V lost 4 bases, J lost 3 bases, and 15 bases lay in between. Germline CDR1 reads MDHEN; CDR2 reads SYDVKM. The CDR3 region is CASSSPGEGDTEAFF. The CDR3 region has the DNA TGTGCCAGCAGTTCCCCCGGTGAGGGCGACACTGAAGCTTTCTTT.

The chain recombines TRBV20-1 with TRBJ2-1, with 11 bases fitting TRBD2. V lost 1 base and J lost 6; bases outside the gene matches: 14. This CDR3 has 18 amino acids. Germline V lookup: CDR1 DFQATT, CDR2 SNEGSKA (reference sequence). CDR3 residues: CSARARVIGSGRANEQFF. CDR3 sequence (DNA): TGCAGTGCTAGAGCCCGGGTTATTGGTAGCGGGAGGGCCAATGAGCAGTTCTTC.

This clonotype was observed a few times. The chain joins TRBV7-3 to TRBJ2-2; no firm D call. There are 16 residues in the CDR3. The germline V and J ends were trimmed by 1 base and 6 bases, with 15 bases remaining between them. Germline V gene lookup returns CDR1 SGHTA and CDR2 FQGTGA. The CDR3 is CASSLIRASRSGELFF. The CDR3 DNA reads as TGTGCCAGCAGCTTAATACGTGCCAGTCGATCCGGGGAGCTGTTTTTT.